This TCR beta chain was observed in a study of blood T cell repertoires in COVID-19. Per the study methods: Reference gene primer amplification yielded estimated nucleated cell counts. Method: immunoSEQ multiplex PCR; TCRdb's copy keeps in-frame clones and lacks some. The D gene and trimming were derived from the DNA, and the V and J assignments and clone size from that table. The sample records 270,000 or so clones, nearly 90% being singletons. This clone showed up just a few times. The origin of this receptor is a woman aged 30 to 39 with COVID-19, enrolled during active disease. Sequencing was done on a sample of peripheral blood.

The CDR3 DNA is TGTGCCAGCAGTGCGACGGGACACTCCTACGAGCAGTACTTC. Translated, it gives CASSATGHSYEQYF. This chain uses TRBV28 with TRBJ2-7; D might be TRBD1 (6 bases). Trimming removed 5 bases at V and 0 bases at J, with 11 bases between. The CDR3 spans 14 residues. From germline, CDR1 is MDHEN and CDR2 SYDVKM.